These 2 T cell receptor beta chains were all obtained from the same sample, sequenced in a study of beta chain features in type 1 diabetes. TCRB transcripts that were expressed got sequenced, as all of the isolated RNA had been reverse transcribed. Repertoires were generated with immunoSEQ multiplex PCR, while TCRdb's copy carries only in-frame clones and drops some. The table lists 500,000 to 700,000 clones, roughly 16% of them singletons. Sequencing was done on a sample of naive CD4+ T cells from blood. The receptor source for this set is a man in his late teens or twenties in good health.

V gene TRBV9 combines with J gene TRBJ2-3, with D perhaps matching TRBD2 (6 bases). V was cut by 4 bases and J by 3 bases, with 9 bases left in between. Germline CDR1 and CDR2: SGDLS and YYNGEE. CDR3 length equals 13 residues. CDR3 amino acids: CASSTAGTDTQYF. The CDR3 DNA reads as TGTGCCAGCAGCACGGCGGGGACAGATACGCAGTATTTT.

The chain recombines TRBV7-6 with TRBJ2-1; 7 bases are a match to TRBD1. The CDR3 is 15 amino acids. Germline V gives CDR1 SGHVS, CDR2 FNYEAQ. V was clipped by 4 bases and J by 3 bases; unmatched bases: 6. In DNA form, the CDR3 reads TGTGCCAGCAGCTCCCCCCCAGGGGGCTACAATGAGCAGTTCTTC. Its translation is CASSSPPGGYNEQFF.